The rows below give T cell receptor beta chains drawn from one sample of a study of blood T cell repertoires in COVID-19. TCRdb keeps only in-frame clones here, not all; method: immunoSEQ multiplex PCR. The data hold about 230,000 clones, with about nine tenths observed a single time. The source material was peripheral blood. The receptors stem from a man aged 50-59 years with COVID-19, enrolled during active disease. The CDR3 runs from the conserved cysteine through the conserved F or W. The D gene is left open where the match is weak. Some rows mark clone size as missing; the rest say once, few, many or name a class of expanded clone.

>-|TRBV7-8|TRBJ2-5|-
CASSTGEQETQYF
TGTGCCAGCAGCACGGGAGAGCAAGAGACCCAGTACTTC
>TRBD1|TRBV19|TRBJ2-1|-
CASRIRQGSEQFF
TGTGCCAGTAGAATAAGACAGGGCAGTGAGCAGTTCTTC
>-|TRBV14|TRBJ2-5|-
CASSPQEQTQYF
TGTGCCAGCTCCCCCCAAGAGCAGACCCAGTACTTC
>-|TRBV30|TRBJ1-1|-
CAGNRFEATEAFF
TGTGCCGGTAACAGGTTTGAGGCCACTGAAGCTTTCTTT
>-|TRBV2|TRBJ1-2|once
CASSELIRSNYGYTF
TGTGCCAGCAGTGAACTCATCAGATCGAACTATGGCTACACCTTC
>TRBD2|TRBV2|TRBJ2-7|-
CASSLAGALSYEQYF
TGTGCCAGCAGTTTAGCGGGAGCCCTCTCCTACGAGCAGTACTTC
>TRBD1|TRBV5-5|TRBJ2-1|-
CASSLTGSSYNEQFF
TGTGCCAGCAGCCTGACAGGGAGCTCCTACAATGAGCAGTTCTTC
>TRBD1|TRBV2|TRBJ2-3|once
CASARTGGTDTQYF
TGTGCCAGCGCGCGGACAGGGGGCACAGATACGCAGTATTTT
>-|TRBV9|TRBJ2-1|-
CASSALNEQFF
TGTGCCAGCAGCGCTCTCAATGAGCAGTTCTTC
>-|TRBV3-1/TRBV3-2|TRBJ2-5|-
CASSLSTRAETQYF
TGTGCCAGCAGCCTTTCGACTAGAGCAGAGACCCAGTACTTC
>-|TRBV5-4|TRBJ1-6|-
CASSVQANSPLHF
TGTGCCAGCAGCGTACAGGCTAATTCACCCCTCCACTTT
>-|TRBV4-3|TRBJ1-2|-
CASSQEAEGHYGYTF
TGCGCCAGCAGCCAAGAGGCAGAGGGCCACTATGGCTACACCTTC
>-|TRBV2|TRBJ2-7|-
CASTLGRFYEQYF
TGTGCCAGCACTTTGGGCCGATTCTACGAGCAGTACTTC
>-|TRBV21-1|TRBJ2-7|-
CASPGLAYEQYF
TGTGCCAGCCCGGGACTTGCCTACGAGCAGTACTTC
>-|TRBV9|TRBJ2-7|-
CASTLGLDSYEQYF
TGTGCCAGCACCCTGGGACTTGACTCCTACGAGCAGTACTTC
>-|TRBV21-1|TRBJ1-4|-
CASSTPGQLNATNEKLFF
TGTGCCAGCAGCACACCGGGACAGTTAAATGCCACTAATGAAAAACTGTTTTTT
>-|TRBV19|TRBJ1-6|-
CAVGGLDFNSPLHF
TGTGCCGTAGGCGGTTTGGACTTTAATTCACCCCTCCACTTT
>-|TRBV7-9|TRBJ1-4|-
CASRGVPATNEKLFF
TGTGCCAGCAGAGGGGTGCCTGCAACTAATGAAAAACTGTTTTTT
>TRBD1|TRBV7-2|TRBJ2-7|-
CASSQGAGPSYEQYF
TGTGCCAGCAGCCAGGGGGCGGGACCTAGCTACGAGCAGTACTTC
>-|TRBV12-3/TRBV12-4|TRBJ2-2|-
CASRQGRIGELFF
TGTGCCAGCAGACAGGGAAGGATCGGGGAGCTGTTTTTT
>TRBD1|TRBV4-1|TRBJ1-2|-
CASSQDESGGGYNRYTF
TGCGCCAGCAGCCAAGATGAGTCAGGGGGCGGGTATAATCGCTACACCTTC
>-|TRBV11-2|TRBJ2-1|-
CASSLGVSEWKEQFF
TGTGCCAGCAGCTTAGGGGTTTCGGAGTGGAAAGAGCAGTTCTTC
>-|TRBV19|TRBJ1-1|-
CASGISGGYTEAFF
TGTGCCAGCGGGATCTCCGGAGGCTACACTGAAGCTTTCTTT
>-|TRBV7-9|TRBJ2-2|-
CASSSTTGTLTGELFF
TGTGCCAGCAGCTCCACAACCGGGACACTCACCGGGGAGCTGTTTTTT
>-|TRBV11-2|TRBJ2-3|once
CASSLEGVGADTQYF
TGTGCCAGCAGCTTAGAAGGAGTGGGTGCAGATACGCAGTATTTT
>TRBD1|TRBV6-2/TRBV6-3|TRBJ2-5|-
CASSSYGTGDQETQYF
TGTGCCAGCAGTTCCTACGGGACAGGGGACCAAGAGACCCAGTACTTC